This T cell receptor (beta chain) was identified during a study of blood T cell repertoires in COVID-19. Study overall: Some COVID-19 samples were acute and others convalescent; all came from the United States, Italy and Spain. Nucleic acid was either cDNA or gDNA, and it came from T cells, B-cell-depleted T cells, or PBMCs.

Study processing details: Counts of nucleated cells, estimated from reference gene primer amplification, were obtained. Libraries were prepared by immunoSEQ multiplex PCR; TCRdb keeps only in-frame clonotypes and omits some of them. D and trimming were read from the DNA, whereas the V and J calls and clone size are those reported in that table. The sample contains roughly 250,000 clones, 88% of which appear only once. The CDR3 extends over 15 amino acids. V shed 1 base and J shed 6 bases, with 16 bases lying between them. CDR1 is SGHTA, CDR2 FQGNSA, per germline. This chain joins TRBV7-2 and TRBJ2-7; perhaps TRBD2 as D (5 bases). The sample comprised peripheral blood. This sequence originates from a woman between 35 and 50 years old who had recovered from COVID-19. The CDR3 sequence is CASSLVGIGVGEQYF. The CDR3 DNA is TGTGCCAGCAGCTTAGTCGGGATTGGTGTGGGCGAGCAGTACTTC.